This T cell receptor beta chain was captured in a study of OX40 agonist ivuxolimab in advanced cancers. Study-wide results and caveats: Among some nonresponders, normalized T-cell clonal expansion was also low. Averaged across samples, CD8+ T cells carried more expanded clones than CD4+ did.

V gave up 2 bases and J gave up 7 bases; unmatched junction bases: 17. The length of the CDR3 is 17 residues. The germline CDR1 and CDR2 sequences are SEHNR and FQNEAQ (reference sequence). As concerns this clone: Its antigen remains unknown.

The assay was immunoSEQ multiplex PCR, and TCRdb's table has in-frame clones only and misses some. This repertoire shows tens of thousands of clones, over 80% found once; its top ten account for about 15%. The sequence was obtained from an adult with an advanced solid tumor such as melanoma, head and neck, liver or kidney cancer. The sequenced sample was CD4+ or CD8+ T cells sorted from blood, obtained in a trial of the OX40 agonist ivuxolimab. The chain couples TRBV7-9 to TRBJ2-7; 7 bases are shared with TRBD2. The CDR3 reads CASSLYGASGGREEQYF. In DNA form, the CDR3 reads TGTGCCAGCAGCTTATACGGGGCTAGCGGAGGGCGTGAAGAGCAGTACTTC. Together with reference TRBV7-9 and TRBJ2-7, the CDR3 gives the full variable domain: DTGVSQNPRHKITKRGQNVTFRCDPISEHNRLYWYRQTLGQGPEFLTYFQNEAQLEKSRLLSDRFSAERPKGSFSTLEIQRTEQGDSAMYLCASSLYGASGGREEQYFGPGTRLTVT.